Listed below are T cell receptor beta chains from one sample, sequenced in a study of cytomegalovirus exposure and HLA in healthy donors. TCRdb's table, derived via immunoSEQ multiplex PCR, lists solely in-frame clones and lacks some. Here the sample spans under 200,000 clones, 77% being singletons. Sequencing used PBMCs. These receptors were obtained from a woman aged 40 to 50 in good health and CMV-seropositive. CDR3s include the opening cysteine and the closing phenylalanine or tryptophan. The D gene is left open where the match is weak. Some rows mark clone size as missing; the rest say once, few, many or name a class of expanded clone.

J,size,D,V,DNA,CDR3
TRBJ1-5,few,NA,TRBV10-1,TGCGCCAGCTCGCTAGGGGCCGATCAGCCCCAGCATTTT,CASSLGADQPQHF
TRBJ2-5,NA,TRBD1,TRBV27,TGTGCCAGCGGCCGGGACAGGGGGTTGGAGACCCAGTACTTC,CASGRDRGLETQYF
TRBJ1-2,NA,TRBD1,TRBV6-4,TGTGCCAGCAGTCAGACAGGGTTAAGCTATGGCTACACCTTC,CASSQTGLSYGYTF
TRBJ2-3,NA,TRBD2,TRBV5-4,TGTGCCAGCAGCTTGATGAGCGGGGGGTATTCAGATACGCAGTATTTT,CASSLMSGGYSDTQYF
TRBJ2-2,NA,NA,TRBV5-1,TGCGCCAGCAGCTTGGCCGGGGATACCGGGGAGCTGTTTTTT,CASSLAGDTGELFF
TRBJ1-6,NA,TRBD1,TRBV27,TGTGCCAGCAGCACAGTAGGACAGGGGTGGAATTCACCCCTCCACTTT,CASSTVGQGWNSPLHF
TRBJ2-1,NA,NA,TRBV18,TGTGCCAGCTCACCAGGGGTGGCCGGGAGTTACAATGAGCAGTTCTTC,CASSPGVAGSYNEQFF
TRBJ2-7,NA,TRBD2,TRBV5-8,TGTGCCAGCAGCTTGTACCTAGCGGGAGGGTACGAGCAGTACTTC,CASSLYLAGGYEQYF
TRBJ2-7,NA,NA,TRBV19,TGTGCCAGTAGTATAGGCAGGTCCTACGAGCAGTACTTC,CASSIGRSYEQYF
TRBJ1-3,NA,NA,TRBV6-1,TGTGCCAGCAGTGAATCCGGCAGGGTGTCTGGAAACACCATATATTTT,CASSESGRVSGNTIYF
TRBJ2-1,NA,TRBD2,TRBV7-7,TGTGCCAGCAGCCCCAGGACTAGCGGGGGGTACAATGAGCAGTTCTTC,CASSPRTSGGYNEQFF
TRBJ2-2,medium-sized,TRBD2,TRBV7-2,TGTGCCAGCAGCTACAGCGGGGGGTTCACCGGGGAGCTGTTTTTT,CASSYSGGFTGELFF
TRBJ1-1,NA,NA,TRBV14,TGTGCCAGCAGCCAAGGTCGGTACACTGAAGCTTTCTTT,CASSQGRYTEAFF
TRBJ2-1,few,TRBD2,TRBV30,TGTGCCTGGGGCATTAGCGGGATGCCCTACAATGAGCAGTTCTTC,CAWGISGMPYNEQFF
TRBJ2-3,NA,TRBD2,TRBV7-9,TGTGCCAGCAGCTTAGCGTTAGCGGGAGGGCCATGGGCGGATACGCAGTATTTT,CASSLALAGGPWADTQYF
TRBJ2-5,NA,NA,TRBV18,TGTGCCAGCTCACCACGGCCCGAACAAGAGACCCAGTACTTC,CASSPRPEQETQYF
TRBJ2-1,NA,TRBD1,TRBV11-3,TGTGCCAGCAGCCCCTGGGACAGGGGTCAAAGGATCGATGAGCAGTTCTTC,CASSPWDRGQRIDEQFF
TRBJ2-1,once,TRBD2,TRBV5-6,TGTGCCAGCAGCCGACCCTGGGGCGGGGGATACAATGAGCAGTTCTTC,CASSRPWGGGYNEQFF
TRBJ1-2,few,NA,TRBV7-2,TGTGCCAGCAGCCCCCGACAGACCTATGGCTACACCTTC,CASSPRQTYGYTF
TRBJ1-1,NA,TRBD1,TRBV27,TGTGCCAGCAGCCCGACAGGGAGGACTGAAGCTTTCTTT,CASSPTGRTEAFF
TRBJ1-4,few,TRBD1,TRBV5-6,TGTGCCAGCAGCTTGGGGGACAGGGACCTAACTAATGAAAAACTGTTTTTT,CASSLGDRDLTNEKLFF
TRBJ2-2,NA,TRBD2,TRBV5-1,TGCGCCAGCAGTCCGACTAGCGGGGGGGCGAACACCGGGGAGCTGTTTTTT,CASSPTSGGANTGELFF
TRBJ1-1,NA,NA,TRBV6-5,TGTGCCAGCAGTTATAGCGGAGAGAACACTGAAGCTTTCTTT,CASSYSGENTEAFF
TRBJ2-1,NA,TRBD2,TRBV28,TGTGCCAGCAATAAAGGGACTAGCGGGGGGCGGGAGTTCTTC,CASNKGTSGGREFF
TRBJ2-5,NA,NA,TRBV6-6,TGTGCCAGCGTACCCGGGAGACTAGAACAAGAGACCCAGTACTTC,CASVPGRLEQETQYF
TRBJ2-7,NA,NA,TRBV2,TGTGCCAGCAGTGCTTTGTACGAGCAGTACTTC,CASSALYEQYF
TRBJ2-7,NA,TRBD2,TRBV5-1,TGCGCCAGCAGCTTGGCCATGGCGACTAGCGGGATCGAGCAGTACTTC,CASSLAMATSGIEQYF
TRBJ2-7,few,TRBD2,TRBV4-3,TGCGCCAGCAGCCAAGTCCGGGGGGGGCACTACGAGCAGTACTTC,CASSQVRGGHYEQYF